This T cell receptor (beta chain) derives from a study of T cell repertoires in cytomegalovirus infection. Notes on the study in general: Carriers of CMV and the relevant HLA type were discriminated by public TCR beta frequency. Within the response measured ex vivo, HLA-C-restricted CMV-specific TCR beta clonotypes were dominant.

This clonotype has a handful of counts. The antigen is unknown. The germline V gene encodes CDR1 LGHDT and CDR2 YNNKEL (reference sequence). This CDR3 region has 13 residues. V shed 4 bases and J shed 14 bases, with 17 bases lying between them. MiXCR was run by TCRdb on the reads, yielding one entry per CDR3 protein. The table shows about 310,000 distinct CDR3 sequences, with roughly 16% occurring only once. The specimen was PBMCs. The TCR was taken from a human donor in good health (CMV status not recorded). Some clones in this sample may be carry-over from other donors' samples. J is TRBJ1-4 and V is TRBV3-1, with D perhaps matching TRBD1 (5 bases). This chain's CDR3 is CASSLGNGHSLFF. Here the CDR3 DNA reads TGTGCCAGCAGCCTCGGGAATGGACACTCCCTGTTTTTT.